This T cell receptor beta chain was identified during a study of blood T cell repertoires in COVID-19. Using immunoSEQ multiplex PCR, the repertoire was profiled, and TCRdb retains in-frame clones only, with some absent. Among approximately 60,000 clones listed, approximately 79% were seen once. The germline V gene encodes CDR1 LGHDT and CDR2 YNNKEL (reference sequence). This CDR3 spans 11 amino acids. V was pared by 4 bases and J by 7 bases, with 8 bases between. This clonotype was obtained from a woman aged 80 or over with active or convalescent COVID-19. The specimen sequenced was peripheral blood. This rearrangement joins TRBV3-1 (or the pseudogene TRBV3-2) to TRBJ2-7, with TRBD1 as a possible D gene (5 bases). The CDR3 here is CASSLGPEQYF. CDR3 nucleotides: TGTGCCAGCAGCCTGGGGCCGGAGCAGTACTTC.